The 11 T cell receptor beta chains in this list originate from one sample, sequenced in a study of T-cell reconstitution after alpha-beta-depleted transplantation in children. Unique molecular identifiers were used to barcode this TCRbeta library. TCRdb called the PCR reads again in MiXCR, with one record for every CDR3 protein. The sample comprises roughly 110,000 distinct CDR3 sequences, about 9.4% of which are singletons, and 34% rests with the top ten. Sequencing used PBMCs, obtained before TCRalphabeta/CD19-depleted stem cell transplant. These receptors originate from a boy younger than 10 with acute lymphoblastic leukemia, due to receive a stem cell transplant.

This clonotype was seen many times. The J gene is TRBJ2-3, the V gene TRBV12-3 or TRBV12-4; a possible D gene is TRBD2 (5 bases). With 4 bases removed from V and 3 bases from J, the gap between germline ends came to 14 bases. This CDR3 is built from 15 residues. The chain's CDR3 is CASSSWRVVTDTQYF. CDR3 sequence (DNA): TGTGCCAGCAGTTCCTGGCGGGTAGTTACAGATACGCAGTATTTT.

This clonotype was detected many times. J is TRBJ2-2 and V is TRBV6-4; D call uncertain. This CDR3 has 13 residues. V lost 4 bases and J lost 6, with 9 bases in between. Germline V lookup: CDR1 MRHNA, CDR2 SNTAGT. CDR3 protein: CASSGSVSGELFF. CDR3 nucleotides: TGTGCCAGCAGTGGGAGCGTGTCCGGGGAGCTGTTTTTT.

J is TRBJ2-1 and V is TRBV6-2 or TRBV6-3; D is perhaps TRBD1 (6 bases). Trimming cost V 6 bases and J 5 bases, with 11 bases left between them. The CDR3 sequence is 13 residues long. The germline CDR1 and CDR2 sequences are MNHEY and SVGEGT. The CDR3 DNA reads TGTGCCAGCAGGAAGACAGGAGACAATGAGCAGTTCTTC. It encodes CASRKTGDNEQFF.

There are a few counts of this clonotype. As DNA, the CDR3 is TGTGCCTGGGCTCCGGTCATACTAGCCAGGAAGAATGAGCAGTTCTTC. Translated, it gives CAWAPVILARKNEQFF. The genes are TRBV30 and TRBJ2-1, with a weak D call TRBD2 (6 bases). Looked up from germline, CDR1 is GTSNPN and CDR2 is SVGIG (reference sequence). The CDR3 covers 16 residues. The V end lost 5 bases, the J end lost 7 bases, and 24 bases lay between the germline ends.

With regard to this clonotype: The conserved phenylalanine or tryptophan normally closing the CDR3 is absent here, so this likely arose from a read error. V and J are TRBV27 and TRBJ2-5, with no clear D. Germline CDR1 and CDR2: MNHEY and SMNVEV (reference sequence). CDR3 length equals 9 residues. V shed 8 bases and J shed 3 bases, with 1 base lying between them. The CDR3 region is CASEETQYY. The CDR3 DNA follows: TGTGCCAGCGAAGAGACCCAGTACTAC.

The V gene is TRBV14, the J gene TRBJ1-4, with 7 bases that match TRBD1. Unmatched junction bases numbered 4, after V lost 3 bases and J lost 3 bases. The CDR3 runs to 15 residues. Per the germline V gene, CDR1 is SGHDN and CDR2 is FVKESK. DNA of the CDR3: TGTGCCAGCAGCCACCTCGACAGGGCTAATGAAAAACTGTTTTTT. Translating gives CASSHLDRANEKLFF.

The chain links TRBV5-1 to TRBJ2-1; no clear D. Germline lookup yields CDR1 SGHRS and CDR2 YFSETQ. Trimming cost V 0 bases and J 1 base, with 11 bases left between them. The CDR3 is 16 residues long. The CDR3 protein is CASSLGVFGSYNEQFF. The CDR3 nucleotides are TGCGCCAGCAGCTTGGGGGTTTTCGGATCCTACAATGAGCAGTTCTTC.

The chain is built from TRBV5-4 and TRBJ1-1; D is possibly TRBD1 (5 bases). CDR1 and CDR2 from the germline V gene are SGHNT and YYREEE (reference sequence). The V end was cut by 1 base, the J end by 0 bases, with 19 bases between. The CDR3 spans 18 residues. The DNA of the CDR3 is TGTGCCAGCAGCTTGAGGGCCGGGAGACAGCAACTGAACACTGAAGCTTTCTTT. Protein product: CASSLRAGRQQLNTEAFF.

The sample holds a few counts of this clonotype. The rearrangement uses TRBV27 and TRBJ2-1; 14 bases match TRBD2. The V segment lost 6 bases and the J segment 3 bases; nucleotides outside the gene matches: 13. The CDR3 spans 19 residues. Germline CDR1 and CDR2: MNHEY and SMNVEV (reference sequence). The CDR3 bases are TGTGCCAGCAGGGCACCGGGACTAGCGGGAGTAGGGAACTACAATGAGCAGTTCTTC. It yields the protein CASRAPGLAGVGNYNEQFF.

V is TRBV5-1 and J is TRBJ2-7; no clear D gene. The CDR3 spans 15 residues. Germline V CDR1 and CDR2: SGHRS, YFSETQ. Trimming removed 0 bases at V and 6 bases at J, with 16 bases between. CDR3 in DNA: TGCGCCAGCAGCTTGGCGGGCAGGCTACGATTCGAGCAGTACTTC. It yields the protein CASSLAGRLRFEQYF. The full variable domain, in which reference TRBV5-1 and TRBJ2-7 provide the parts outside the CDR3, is KAGVTQTPRYLIKTRGQQVTLSCSPISGHRSVSWYQQTPGQGLQFLFEYFSETQRNKGNFPGRFSGRQFSNSRSEMNVSTLELGDSALYLCASSLAGRLRFEQYFGPGTRLTVT.

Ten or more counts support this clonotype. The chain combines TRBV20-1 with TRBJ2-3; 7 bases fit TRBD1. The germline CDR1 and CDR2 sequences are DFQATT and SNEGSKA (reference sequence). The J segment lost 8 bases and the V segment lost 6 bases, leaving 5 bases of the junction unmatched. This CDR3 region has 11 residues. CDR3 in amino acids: CSALEGATQYF. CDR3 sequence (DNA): TGCAGTGCCTTAGAGGGGGCTACGCAGTATTTT.